The 19 T cell receptor beta chains below were found in one sample sequenced in a study of response to subunit inactivated influenza vaccine. TCRdb used MiXCR to reprocess the RT-PCR reads, holding one entry per CDR3 protein. The sample has about 780,000 distinct CDR3 sequences; less than 20% are singletons. The sample in question was PBMCs from blood, obtained approximately 5 days after vaccination. The receptors derive from a man aged 50-60 years who received an inactivated influenza vaccine.

As to this clonotype: The junction does not match germline at one end; this may be a read error. The chain employs TRBV7-7 and TRBJ1-1; TRBD1 might be the D (6 bases). From germline, CDR1 is SSHAT and CDR2 FNYEAQ (reference sequence). This CDR3 is built from 16 residues. Here the CDR3 DNA reads TGTGCTAGCAGCTTATGGTCAGGCAGGGGAGACACTGAAGCTTTCTTT. Translating it yields CASSLWSGRGDTEAFF.

Details on this clonotype: At one end, the junction sequence differs from germline, possibly due to a read error. J is TRBJ2-1 and V is TRBV6-5, with 9 positions matching TRBD1. The germline V gene has CDR1 MNHEY and CDR2 SVGAGI. The CDR3 sequence is 16 residues long. The CDR3: CVSSSPGTGSSNEQFF. In nucleotides, the CDR3 is TGTGTCAGCAGTTCCCCCGGGACAGGGTCGAGCAATGAGCAGTTCTTC.

J is TRBJ2-7 and V is TRBV5-1; 7 bases are a match to TRBD1. The CDR3 is made up of 17 amino acids. Germline V gene lookup returns CDR1 SGHRS and CDR2 YFSETQ. Unmatched junction bases numbered 9, after V lost 0 bases and J lost 0 bases. The CDR3 sequence: CASSLGGVRDSSYEQYF. CDR3 bases: TGCGCCAGCAGCTTGGGAGGAGTCCGGGACAGCTCCTACGAGCAGTACTTC.

This clonotype appeared many times. The chain carries TRBV9 and TRBJ2-1; D remains ambiguous. The CDR3 runs to 13 residues. Between the trimmed V and J ends, which lost 3 bases and 0 bases, there was a span of 4 bases. Germline V gene lookup returns CDR1 SGDLS and CDR2 YYNGEE. This chain's CDR3 is CASSASSYNEQFF. CDR3 DNA: TGTGCCAGCAGCGCCAGCTCCTACAATGAGCAGTTCTTC.

This clonotype was counted a single time. This chain links TRBV6-4 with TRBJ2-1; D is unclear. Trimming removed 3 bases from V and 4 bases from J, with 10 bases in between. The CDR3 extends over 14 amino acids. Germline V lookup: CDR1 MRHNA, CDR2 SNTAGT. As DNA, the CDR3 is TGTGCCAGCAGTGAAACAGAGACGTACAATGAGCAGTTCTTC. Its protein product is CASSETETYNEQFF.

The rearrangement links TRBV20-1 to TRBJ2-3; 11 bases map to TRBD2. J lost 3 bases, V lost 5 bases, and 13 bases had no gene match. Germline CDR1 DFQATT, CDR2 SNEGSKA (reference sequence). The CDR3 sequence is 17 residues long. The CDR3 DNA reads TGCAGTGCTCCACCCCCCGGGACTAGCGGTATGACAGATACGCAGTATTTT. Translating gives CSAPPPGTSGMTDTQYF.

This clonotype was seen repeatedly, ten times or more. The chain recombines TRBV4-2 with TRBJ2-2; D is unresolved. Germline V gene sequence: CDR1 LGHNA, CDR2 YNFKEQ. The V gene lost 9 bases and the J gene lost 1 base, with 12 bases spanning the gap. The CDR3 runs to 14 residues. In nucleotides, the CDR3 is TGTGCCAGTATGATCTTCGGGAACACCGGGGAGCTGTTTTTT. Translated: CASMIFGNTGELFF.

This clonotype was observed a handful of times. This chain joins TRBV20-1 and TRBJ2-7, with 13 bases matching TRBD2. This CDR3 has 18 amino acids. Losses at the gene ends were 4 bases for V and 1 base for J; bases not matched to a gene: 13. The V gene's germline CDR1 is DFQATT and CDR2 SNEGSKA (reference sequence). CDR3: CSATASGLAGEWSYEQYF. CDR3 sequence (DNA): TGCAGTGCTACAGCCAGCGGACTAGCGGGAGAATGGTCCTACGAGCAGTACTTC.

V is TRBV10-3 and J is TRBJ2-2; TRBD1 matches at 7 bases. Germline lookup yields CDR1 ENHRY and CDR2 SYGVKD. This CDR3 has 14 residues. The J segment lost 1 base and the V segment lost 7 bases, leaving 3 bases of the junction unmatched. Here the CDR3 DNA reads TGTGCCATCACCGGGACAGAGAACACCGGGGAGCTGTTTTTT. This sequence encodes CAITGTENTGELFF.

This sequence joins TRBV20-1 and TRBJ2-1; D not certain. V dropped 8 bases and J dropped 16 bases, with 21 bases sitting between them. The CDR3 contains 11 residues. Germline values: CDR1 DFQATT, CDR2 SNEGSKA (reference sequence). The CDR3, as DNA: TGCAGTTTCCCCCAGTGGGGTCATGTATTCTTC. Residues: CSFPQWGHVFF.

V is TRBV30 and J is TRBJ2-1; the D is unclear. The CDR3 runs 11 residues. Germline lookup yields CDR1 GTSNPN and CDR2 SVGIG (reference sequence). The germline V and J ends were trimmed by 2 bases and 7 bases, with 6 bases remaining between them. Written as DNA, the CDR3 is TGTGCCTGGAGTATTAGAAATGAGCAGTTCTTC. It is translated as CAWSIRNEQFF.

This clonotype was seen a handful of times. The chain carries TRBV7-9 and TRBJ2-5; perhaps D is TRBD1 or TRBD2 (5 bases each). This CDR3 spans 15 amino acids. The V gene's germline CDR1 is SEHNR and CDR2 FQNEAQ (reference sequence). V was shortened by 5 bases and J by 5 bases, with 18 bases between the two germline ends. CDR3 nucleotide sequence: TGTGCCAGCAGCAAGGTTCAGGGACCCGGGGAGACCCAGTACTTC. It translates to CASSKVQGPGETQYF.

This clonotype showed up many times. The chain recombines TRBV12-3 or TRBV12-4 with TRBJ1-1, with D unclear. The CDR3 contains 14 residues. V was clipped by 5 bases and J by 3 bases, with 13 bases between them. DNA for the CDR3: TGTGCCAGCAGTCTGGTCCTTGGGGACACTGAAGCTTTCTTT. It encodes CASSLVLGDTEAFF.

This clonotype was seen a few times. The J gene is TRBJ1-1, the V gene TRBV12-3 or TRBV12-4, with D uncertain. V lost 4 bases, J lost 11 bases, and 23 bases lay in between. The CDR3 consists of 15 residues. Here the CDR3 DNA reads TGTGCCAGCAGTTCAGCCTCAGTCTCTGCGTCGGGTGCTTTCTTT. Its translation is CASSSASVSASGAFF.

The genes are TRBV7-2 and TRBJ2-4; D not resolved. CDR1 and CDR2 (germline): SGHTA, FQGNSA. Trimming pared 2 bases from V and 12 bases from J, leaving 14 bases between. The CDR3 length is 13 residues. The CDR3 reads CASSLYPVDGQYF. In DNA, the CDR3 is TGTGCCAGCAGCTTATATCCGGTCGACGGTCAGTACTTC.

In this sample, this clonotype turned up a few times. The chain carries TRBV12-3 or TRBV12-4 and TRBJ2-1, with 9 bases identical to TRBD2. There are 16 residues in the CDR3. With 3 bases clipped from V and 5 bases from J, the junction kept 8 bases outside the gene matches. As DNA, the CDR3 is TGTGCCAGCAGTTTGAGCTCTAGCGGGGCTCACAATGAGCAGTTCTTC. This gives the protein CASSLSSSGAHNEQFF.

This clonotype has a count of ten or more. This chain uses TRBV11-1 with TRBJ2-3, with TRBD1 identical over 7 bases. The CDR3 covers 19 residues. After removal of 3 bases from V and 3 bases from J, the junction contained 18 bases not matched to a gene. Germline loops: CDR1 SGHAT, CDR2 FQDESV (reference sequence). CDR3 DNA: TGTGCCAGCAGCTTTGGTGTCCCAAAGCCGGGACAGAAGACAGATACGCAGTATTTT. It yields the protein CASSFGVPKPGQKTDTQYF.

This clonotype has a handful of counts. The V call is TRBV5-5, the J call TRBJ1-2, with D perhaps TRBD1 (5 bases). The CDR3 covers 13 residues. The germline V gene has CDR1 SGHKS and CDR2 YYEKEE (reference sequence). V lost 4 bases and J lost 6, with 13 bases in between. The CDR3 is CASSQWQGHGYTF. The CDR3 coding sequence is TGTGCCAGCAGCCAGTGGCAGGGACATGGCTACACCTTC.

The genes are TRBV20-1 and TRBJ2-7; TRBD2 matches at 9 bases. Germline trimming cut 0 bases from V and 5 bases from J; bases unmatched to any gene: 11. This CDR3 region has 16 residues. Germline V gene lookup returns CDR1 DFQATT and CDR2 SNEGSKA (reference sequence). The chain's CDR3 is CSARDFLAGFQDEQYF. DNA for the CDR3: TGCAGTGCTAGAGATTTCCTAGCGGGGTTTCAGGACGAGCAGTACTTC.